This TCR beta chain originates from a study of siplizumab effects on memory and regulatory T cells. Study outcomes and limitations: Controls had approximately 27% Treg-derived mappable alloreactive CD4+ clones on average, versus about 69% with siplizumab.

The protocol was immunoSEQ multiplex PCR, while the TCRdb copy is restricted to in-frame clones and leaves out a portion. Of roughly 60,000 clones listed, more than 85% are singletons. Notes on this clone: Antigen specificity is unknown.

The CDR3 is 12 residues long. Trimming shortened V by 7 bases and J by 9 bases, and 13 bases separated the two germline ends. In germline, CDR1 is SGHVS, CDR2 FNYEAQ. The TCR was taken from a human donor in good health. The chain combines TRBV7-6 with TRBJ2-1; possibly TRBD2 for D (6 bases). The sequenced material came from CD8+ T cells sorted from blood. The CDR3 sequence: CASTSDGGEQFF. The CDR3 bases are TGTGCCAGCACCTCGGACGGGGGTGAGCAGTTCTTC.